This T cell receptor beta chain was recovered during a study of somatic mutations in cytotoxic T cells in rheumatoid arthritis. Across the study: Purity of nearly 100% was reached when some V beta antibody-stained T-cell populations were flow-sorted, including V beta1+ cells sequenced for TCRB.

V shed 5 bases and J 0 bases; nucleotides not matched to a gene: 4. The CDR3 extends over 15 amino acids. CDR1 is SEHNR and CDR2 is FQNEAQ in the germline V gene (reference sequence). As regards this clone: Its antigen is unidentified.

Notes on the study in general: For rheumatoid arthritis patients, CD8+ clonality increased with age, whereas it did not in healthy controls.

The table came from immunoSEQ multiplex PCR; TCRdb's copy has only in-frame clones and leaves some out. Found here are roughly 15,000 clones, around 75% of them singletons; the top ten hold around a sixth. Using positive magnetic bead selection on an AutoMACS, CD4+ and CD8+ cells were isolated, after which their purity was checked by flow cytometry. This sequence joins TRBV7-9 and TRBJ1-2, with 9 bases fitting TRBD1. Sequences were obtained from CD8+ T cells sorted from blood. This sequence originates from an adult with rheumatoid arthritis. CDR3 in amino acids: CASSPTGGANYGYTF. In DNA form, the CDR3 reads TGTGCCAGCAGCCCGACAGGGGGAGCTAACTATGGCTACACCTTC.